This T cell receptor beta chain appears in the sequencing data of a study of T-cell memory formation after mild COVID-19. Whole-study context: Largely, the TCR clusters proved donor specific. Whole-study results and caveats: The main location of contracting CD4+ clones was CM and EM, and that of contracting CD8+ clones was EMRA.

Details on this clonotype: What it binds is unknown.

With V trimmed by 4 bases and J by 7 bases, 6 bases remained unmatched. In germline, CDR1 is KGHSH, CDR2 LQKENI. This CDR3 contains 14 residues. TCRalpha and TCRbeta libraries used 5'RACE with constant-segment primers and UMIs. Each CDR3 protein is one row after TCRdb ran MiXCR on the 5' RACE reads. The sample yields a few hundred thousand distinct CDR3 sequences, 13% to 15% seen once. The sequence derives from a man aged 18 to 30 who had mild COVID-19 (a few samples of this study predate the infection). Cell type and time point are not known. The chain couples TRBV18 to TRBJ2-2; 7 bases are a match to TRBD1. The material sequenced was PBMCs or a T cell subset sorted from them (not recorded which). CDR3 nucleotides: TGTGCCAGCTCACTACAGGGGCGGAGCGGGGAGCTGTTTTTT. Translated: CASSLQGRSGELFF.